The 6 T cell receptor beta chains given below trace back to one sample, sequenced in a study of blood T cells in healthy people across ages. Primed by a sample-barcoded 5' primer and a J-beta primer mix, a second PCR proceeded for about 6 to 12 cycles. One entry per CDR3 protein results from TCRdb running MiXCR on the 5' RACE reads. Here the sample spans 1.5 million to 1.9 million distinct CDR3 sequences, roughly 43% being singletons. The sample comprised blood. These receptors originate from a woman under 30 in good health.

This clonotype was detected a few times. The gene calls are TRBV12-3 or TRBV12-4 and TRBJ1-2; D remains unclear. V was pared by 4 bases and J by 8 bases, with 8 bases between. CDR3 length: 11 amino acids. CDR3 region: CASSYYEGYTF. For the CDR3, the DNA is TGTGCCAGCAGTTACTATGAGGGCTACACCTTC.

This sequence joins TRBV12-3 or TRBV12-4 and TRBJ2-1; D assignment may be TRBD1 or TRBD2 (5 bases each). Between the trimmed V and J ends, which lost 7 bases and 1 base, there was a span of 14 bases. This CDR3 has 15 amino acids. The CDR3 nucleotides are TGTGCCAGCACCGGGGCCCCCCTATCCTACAATGAGCAGTTCTTC. Protein product: CASTGAPLSYNEQFF.

This chain joins TRBV11-2 and TRBJ2-1; D is perhaps TRBD1 or TRBD2 (5 bases each). Trimming cost V 3 bases and J 13 bases, with 19 bases left between them. The CDR3 runs 14 residues. CDR1 is SGHAT, CDR2 FQNNGV, per germline. CDR3 bases: TGTGCCAGCAGCTTTCGGGACGAACCAGGGTCCCAGTTCTTC. Its protein is CASSFRDEPGSQFF.

The chain is built from TRBV27 and TRBJ2-1; TRBD2 agrees at 8 bases. CDR1 MNHEY and CDR2 SMNVEV come from the germline V gene (reference sequence). The CDR3 sequence is 16 residues long. Trimming removed 1 base from V and 6 bases from J; junction bases left unmatched: 8. DNA of the CDR3: TGTGCCAGCAGTTTATACCCCAGCGGGAGCGTCAATGAGCAGTTCTTC. This gives the protein CASSLYPSGSVNEQFF.

This clonotype was found many times. V is TRBV7-9 and J is TRBJ2-7; 11 bases agree with TRBD2. The CDR3 has 15 amino acids. V was clipped by 5 bases and J by 4 bases; unmatched bases: 7. Germline V gene lookup returns CDR1 SEHNR and CDR2 FQNEAQ (reference sequence). CDR3 nucleotide sequence: TGTGCCAGCAGCGGAGGGACTAGCGGATTGTACGAGCAGTACTTC. It specifies CASSGGTSGLYEQYF.

This clonotype turned up a few times. The chain uses TRBV20-1 and TRBJ1-2; TRBD1 matches 7 bases. After removal of 2 bases from V and 7 bases from J, the junction contained 13 bases not matched to a gene. The CDR3 loop spans 15 amino acids. CDR1 and CDR2 from the germline V gene are DFQATT and SNEGSKA (reference sequence). CDR3: CSARSRQGAVFGYTF. CDR3 DNA: TGCAGTGCTAGATCCCGACAGGGCGCCGTGTTTGGCTACACCTTC.